A single sample is the source of the 18 T cell receptor beta chains below, sequenced in a study of cytomegalovirus exposure and HLA in healthy donors. The study ran its PCR with 60 Vbeta and 13 Jbeta primers. Sequencing used immunoSEQ multiplex PCR; TCRdb keeps in-frame clones, though not all of them. Seen here are some 130,000 clones, about 8.9% observed once, and the top ten hold roughly 1.9%. The sequenced sample consisted of PBMCs. The source of these receptors is a man in his fifties in good health and CMV-seronegative.

This clone was counted a few times. The rearrangement uses TRBV11-3 and TRBJ2-7; TRBD1 agrees at 7 bases. After removal of 5 bases from V and 7 bases from J, the junction contained 8 bases not matched to a gene. This CDR3 spans 13 amino acids. Germline V gene sequence: CDR1 SGHNT, CDR2 YENEEA. This CDR3 reads CASSVRQGTEQYF. The CDR3 DNA sequence: TGTGCCAGCAGCGTAAGACAGGGAACGGAGCAGTACTTC.

The sample holds a few counts of this clone. The V call is TRBV29-1, the J call TRBJ1-1, with D maybe TRBD1 (5 bases). The V end lost 4 bases, the J end lost 5 bases, and 14 bases lay between the germline ends. Germline lookup yields CDR1 SQVTM and CDR2 ANQGSEA. The CDR3 is made up of 13 amino acids. CDR3 DNA: TGCAGCGTTGGGCGACCGGGGGTTACTGAAGCTTTCTTT. It translates to CSVGRPGVTEAFF.

This clone showed up just a few times. The rearrangement links TRBV30 to TRBJ2-5, with unresolved D. The CDR3 is 12 residues long. Deletions cut 3 bases from V and 4 bases from J, with 9 bases between. From germline, CDR1 is GTSNPN and CDR2 SVGIG (reference sequence). CDR3 nucleotides: TGTGCCTGGAGAACCAGGCCAGAGACCCAGTACTTC. The encoded protein is CAWRTRPETQYF.

V usage is TRBV6-5 and J usage is TRBJ2-4; D might be TRBD1 (5 bases). V gave up 8 bases and J gave up 6 bases, with 17 bases separating them. This CDR3 spans 14 amino acids. Germline V CDR1 and CDR2: MNHEY, SVGAGI. CDR3 region: CASWKLSDRNIQYF. Here the CDR3 DNA reads TGTGCCAGCTGGAAATTAAGCGACAGAAACATTCAGTACTTC.

The chain joins TRBV28 to TRBJ2-7, with 9 bases lining up with TRBD1. J gave up 4 bases and V 5 bases, and 12 bases lay outside the gene matches. CDR1 is MDHEN and CDR2 is SYDVKM in the germline V gene. CDR3 length: 16 residues. The CDR3 bases are TGTGCCAGCAGTAGGGAGACAGGGGGTGGCGTATACGAGCAGTACTTC. Translation: CASSRETGGGVYEQYF.

The genes are TRBV19 and TRBJ2-1; 10 bases line up with TRBD2. CDR3 length: 15 amino acids. The V segment lost 8 bases and the J segment 2 bases; nucleotides outside the gene matches: 6. The germline CDR1 and CDR2 sequences are LNHDA and SQIVND (reference sequence). For the CDR3, the DNA is TGTGCCAGTGGACTACTAGCGGGAACCTACAATGAGCAGTTCTTC. Its protein is CASGLLAGTYNEQFF.

The rearrangement uses TRBV29-1 and TRBJ1-3; no reliable D call. Trimming shortened V by 7 bases and J by 0 bases, and 7 bases separated the two germline ends. Germline lookup yields CDR1 SQVTM and CDR2 ANQGSEA. The CDR3 contains 12 residues. CDR3 nucleotides: TGCAGCGCCGAGCTCTCTGGAAACACCATATATTTT. Its translation: CSAELSGNTIYF.

This clone is a singleton in its sample. The chain recombines TRBV7-9 with TRBJ2-5, with TRBD1 matching over 11 bases. The CDR3 is 14 residues long. V shed 6 bases, J shed 4 bases, and the junction held 4 bases outside the gene matches. CDR1 and CDR2 from the germline V gene are SEHNR and FQNEAQ (reference sequence). The CDR3 protein is CASSRGTGGETQYF. The CDR3 DNA reads as TGTGCCAGCAGTCGGGGGACAGGGGGAGAGACCCAGTACTTC.

This clone was detected only a few times. The chain combines TRBV5-4 with TRBJ2-5; the match to TRBD2 covers 7 bases. The CDR3 runs 17 residues. Trimming cost V 0 bases and J 4 bases; bases outside gene matches: 12. Germline V CDR1 and CDR2: SGHNT, YYREEE (reference sequence). The CDR3 region is CASSLAHSAGIGETQYF. The CDR3 DNA is TGTGCCAGCAGCTTGGCCCATTCAGCGGGAATCGGAGAGACCCAGTACTTC.

In its sample, this clone was seen a few times. The genes are TRBV5-1 and TRBJ1-1; 10 bases match TRBD1. CDR1 and CDR2 from the germline V gene are SGHRS and YFSETQ. V shed 4 bases and J 5 bases; nucleotides not matched to a gene: 8. The CDR3 spans 15 residues. CDR3 coding DNA: TGCGCCAGCAGCAGCGACAGGGGGCTTGGAACTGAAGCTTTCTTT. Translation: CASSSDRGLGTEAFF.

This clone was detected only a few times. The chain employs TRBV14 and TRBJ1-2; no firm D call. The CDR3 extends over 19 amino acids. The V end was cut by 3 bases, the J end by 1 base, with 24 bases between. Germline CDR1 reads SGHDN; CDR2 reads FVKESK. The CDR3 loop is CASSQLPPTITTINYGYTF. The CDR3 nucleotides are TGTGCCAGCAGCCAGCTCCCCCCAACAATCACCACAATTAACTATGGCTACACCTTC.

The chain links TRBV5-5 to TRBJ1-1, with no clear D. Germline V CDR1 and CDR2: SGHKS, YYEKEE (reference sequence). Trimming shortened V by 4 bases and J by 6 bases, and 16 bases separated the two germline ends. The CDR3 runs 14 residues. In DNA form, the CDR3 reads TGTGCCAGCAGCCCGTCCGGAGGGAGCCCTGAAGCTTTCTTT. It is translated as CASSPSGGSPEAFF.

This clone was observed a few times. The chain couples TRBV7-9 to TRBJ2-3; no reliable D call. The CDR3 contains 13 residues. Germline V CDR1 and CDR2: SEHNR, FQNEAQ (reference sequence). V lost 6 bases and J lost 0, with 7 bases in between. The CDR3: CASRYSSTDTQYF. The DNA of the CDR3 is TGTGCCAGCAGATACTCTAGCACAGATACGCAGTATTTT.

The V gene is TRBV5-1, the J gene TRBJ2-5, with 8 bases fitting TRBD1. The DNA matches TRBJ2-7 better at its end, which makes the J call doubtful. The CDR3 is 15 residues long. Germline V gene lookup returns CDR1 SGHRS and CDR2 YFSETQ. The CDR3 sequence: CASSLGAGGLYEQYF. The CDR3 nucleotides are TGCGCCAGCAGCTTGGGGGCAGGGGGCTTATACGAGCAGTACTTC.

The chain is built from TRBV29-1 and TRBJ1-2; tentatively, D is TRBD1 (5 bases). CDR1 and CDR2 from the germline V gene are SQVTM and ANQGSEA. V was pared by 3 bases and J by 8 bases, with 13 bases between. The CDR3 has 12 residues. CDR3 nucleotide sequence: TGCAGCGTTGAGGACACATTAGGCGGCTACACCTTC. This codes for CSVEDTLGGYTF.

This clone was counted only a few times. The gene calls are TRBV9 and TRBJ2-1, with D tentatively TRBD1 (6 bases). Germline CDR1 reads SGDLS; CDR2 reads YYNGEE. Deletions cut 3 bases from V and 9 bases from J, with 16 bases between. The CDR3 sequence is 14 residues long. The CDR3 nucleotides are TGTGCCAGCAGCGGGACAGCGTCGCGGCGTGAGCAGTTCTTC. As protein: CASSGTASRREQFF.

This chain joins TRBV5-5 and TRBJ2-7, with 11 positions matching TRBD2. Germline V gene data show CDR1 as SGHKS and CDR2 as YYEKEE (reference sequence). With 4 bases clipped from V and 4 bases from J, the junction kept 7 bases outside the gene matches. The CDR3 has 15 amino acids. The CDR3 here is CASSPTSGVNYEQYF. The CDR3 nucleotides read TGTGCCAGCAGCCCGACTAGCGGGGTGAATTACGAGCAGTACTTC.

This clone appeared a few times. The rearrangement uses TRBV9 and TRBJ1-1; possible D gene TRBD1, 6 bases. CDR1 and CDR2 from the germline V gene are SGDLS and YYNGEE. Trimming removed 10 bases from V and 0 bases from J, with 13 bases in between. This CDR3 is built from 13 residues. CDR3 DNA sequence: TGTGCCTCGGCACAGGGACTGAACACTGAAGCTTTCTTT. Its translation is CASAQGLNTEAFF.